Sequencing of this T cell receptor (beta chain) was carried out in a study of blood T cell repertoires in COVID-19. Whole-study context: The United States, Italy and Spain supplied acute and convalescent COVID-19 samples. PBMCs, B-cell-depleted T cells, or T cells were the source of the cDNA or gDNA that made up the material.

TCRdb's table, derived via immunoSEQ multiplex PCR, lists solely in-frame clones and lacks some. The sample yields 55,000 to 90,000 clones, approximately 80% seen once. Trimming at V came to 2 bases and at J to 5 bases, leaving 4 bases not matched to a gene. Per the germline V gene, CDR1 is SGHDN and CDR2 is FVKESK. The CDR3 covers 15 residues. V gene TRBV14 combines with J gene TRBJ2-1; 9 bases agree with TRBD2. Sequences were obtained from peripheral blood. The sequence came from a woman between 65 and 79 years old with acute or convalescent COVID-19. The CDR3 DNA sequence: TGTGCCAGCAGCCAATGGGCTAGCGGGAACAATGAGCAGTTCTTC. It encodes CASSQWASGNNEQFF.